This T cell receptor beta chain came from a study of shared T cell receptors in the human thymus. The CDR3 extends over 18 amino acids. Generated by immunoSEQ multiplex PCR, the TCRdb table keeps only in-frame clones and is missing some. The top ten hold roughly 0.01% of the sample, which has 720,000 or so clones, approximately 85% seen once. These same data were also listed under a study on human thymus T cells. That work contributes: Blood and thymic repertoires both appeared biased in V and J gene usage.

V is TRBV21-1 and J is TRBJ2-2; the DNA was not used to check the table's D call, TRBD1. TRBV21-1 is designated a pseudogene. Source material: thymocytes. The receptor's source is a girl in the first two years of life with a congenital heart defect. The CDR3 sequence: CASSKLPSGYRGTGELFF. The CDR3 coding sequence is TGTGCCAGCAGCAAATTGCCCTCAGGGTATCGTGGCACCGGGGAGCTGTTTTTT.